The clone carrying this T cell receptor beta chain was recorded many times. The target antigen is unknown. J gave up 1 base and V 2 bases, and 3 bases lay outside the gene matches. Germline lookup yields CDR1 SGHVS and CDR2 FNYEAQ. This CDR3 has 15 residues. This record comes from a study of blood T cells in healthy people across ages. The study's findings and limits: Greater diversity and more naive CD4+ cells were seen in long-lived donors than in aged donors. The CMV status of each donor remained undetermined, and this could have confounded shifts in expanded clonotypes. Diversity estimates from one million T cells were considered underestimates.

The second PCR ran roughly 7 to 11 cycles with a sample-barcoded 5' primer and J-beta primers. TCRdb reanalysed the 5' RACE reads using MiXCR and keeps one entry per CDR3 protein. The data hold approximately 600,000 distinct CDR3 sequences, with roughly 53% observed a single time. V is TRBV7-6 and J is TRBJ1-1; 8 nucleotides line up with TRBD1. The source of this sequence is a man aged 55 to 70 in good health. The specimen was blood. The CDR3 spells CASSLKGTGNTEAFF. The CDR3 DNA is TGTGCCAGCAGCTTAAAAGGGACAGGGAACACTGAAGCTTTCTTT.